These 29 T cell receptor beta chains were all obtained from the same sample, sequenced in a study of blood T cell repertoires in COVID-19. TCRdb keeps only in-frame clones here, not all; method: immunoSEQ multiplex PCR. The profile shows about 170,000 clones, roughly 80% of them singletons. The sample taken for sequencing was peripheral blood. These receptors came from a woman in her 70s with COVID-19, enrolled during active disease.

This chain uses TRBV30 with TRBJ1-1, with D unresolved. The CDR3 length is 12 residues. Between the trimmed V and J ends, which lost 0 bases and 12 bases, there was a span of 14 bases. Germline V gives CDR1 GTSNPN, CDR2 SVGIG (reference sequence). This CDR3 is CAWSVVTLGTFF. CDR3 bases: TGTGCCTGGAGTGTGGTGACATTAGGAACTTTCTTT.

The rearrangement links TRBV27 to TRBJ2-2, with 11 nucleotides matching TRBD2. The V segment lost 7 bases and the J segment 7 bases; nucleotides outside the gene matches: 11. CDR1 MNHEY and CDR2 SMNVEV come from the germline V gene (reference sequence). This CDR3 spans 16 amino acids. CDR3: CASTARLAGYHGELFF. The CDR3, as DNA: TGTGCCAGCACCGCCAGACTAGCGGGATACCACGGGGAGCTGTTTTTT.

The chain carries TRBV19 and TRBJ2-7, with D possibly TRBD2 on 6 matching bases. The V end lost 2 bases, the J end lost 2 bases, and 10 bases lay between the germline ends. The CDR3 runs to 14 residues. Germline values: CDR1 LNHDA, CDR2 SQIVND (reference sequence). This chain's CDR3 is CASSISSDPYEQYF. The CDR3 DNA follows: TGTGCCAGTAGTATATCTAGCGACCCCTACGAGCAGTACTTC.

The CDR3 region is CASSRLETSGRTGNEQYF. The CDR3 DNA sequence: TGTGCCAGCAGCCGCCTGGAGACTAGCGGGAGAACGGGGAACGAGCAGTACTTC. The genes are TRBV13 and TRBJ2-7, with TRBD2 matching over 12 bases. The CDR3 totals 18 residues. Trimming took 5 bases from V and 5 from J; bases not matched to a gene: 16. CDR1 PRHDT and CDR2 FYEKMQ come from the germline V gene (reference sequence).

The sample holds a few counts of this clone. The rearrangement links TRBV19 to TRBJ1-5; the D gene is possibly TRBD1 (6 bases). V was trimmed by 4 bases and J by 4 bases, leaving 11 bases between them. The V gene's germline CDR1 is LNHDA and CDR2 SQIVND (reference sequence). The CDR3 runs 14 residues. The CDR3 loop reads CASSTDRLNQPQHF. For the CDR3, the DNA is TGTGCCAGTAGTACCGACAGGTTGAATCAGCCCCAGCATTTT.

The V call is TRBV11-2, the J call TRBJ1-4; D gene unclear. Germline-derived CDR1 and CDR2 are SGHAT and FQNNGV. Trimming stripped 5 bases from V and 4 bases from J, with 11 bases between. The CDR3 runs 14 residues. The CDR3 spells CASSPRTFNEKLFF. In DNA, the CDR3 is TGTGCCAGCAGCCCACGGACTTTTAATGAAAAACTGTTTTTT.

J is TRBJ2-7 and V is TRBV30, with D uncertain. Germline CDR1 and CDR2: GTSNPN and SVGIG (reference sequence). The CDR3 contains 15 residues. Trimming removed 4 bases from V and 5 bases from J, with 21 bases in between. DNA for the CDR3: TGTGCCTGGACTAGAAAGGCTACCAGACCTCACGAGCAGTACTTC. This gives the protein CAWTRKATRPHEQYF.

J is TRBJ1-3 and V is TRBV28; 9 bases are shared with TRBD1. Germline CDR1 reads MDHEN; CDR2 reads SYDVKM. Unmatched junction bases numbered 2, after V lost 6 bases and J lost 2 bases. The CDR3 contains 14 residues. The CDR3 region has the DNA TGTGCCAGCAGCCGGGACAGGGCTGGAAACACCATATATTTT. Its protein product is CASSRDRAGNTIYF.

The V call is TRBV14, the J call TRBJ1-1, with D possibly matching TRBD1 (5 bases). This CDR3 is 15 amino acids long. With 4 bases removed from V and 2 bases from J, the gap between germline ends came to 14 bases. Germline V gene data show CDR1 as SGHDN and CDR2 as FVKESK. CDR3: CASSRTTARNTEAFF. The CDR3, as DNA: TGTGCCAGCAGCCGGACGACAGCGAGAAACACTGAAGCTTTCTTT.

The chain combines TRBV27 with TRBJ2-1, with a tentative D call TRBD2 (6 bases). This CDR3 region has 16 residues. CDR1 is MNHEY, CDR2 SMNVEV, per germline (reference sequence). Trimming removed 6 bases from V and 7 bases from J, with 22 bases in between. The CDR3 loop reads CASRKSLADSWNEQFF. CDR3 in DNA: TGTGCCAGCAGAAAATCACTAGCCGATTCCTGGAATGAGCAGTTCTTC.

J is TRBJ1-1 and V is TRBV5-1; D is unclear. Germline loops: CDR1 SGHRS, CDR2 YFSETQ. The CDR3 runs 15 residues. V shed 5 bases and J shed 0 bases, with 14 bases lying between them. CDR3 amino acids: CASRLVVGMNTEAFF. The DNA of the CDR3 is TGCGCCAGCAGACTCGTGGTCGGGATGAACACTGAAGCTTTCTTT.

The chain uses TRBV6-6 and TRBJ1-6; the D gene is possibly TRBD1 (5 bases). V was clipped by 8 bases and J by 8 bases, with 13 bases between them. Germline V lookup: CDR1 MNHNY, CDR2 SVGAGI (reference sequence). The CDR3 spans 13 residues. The CDR3 bases are TGTGCCAGCTCCGGGGGATTTTATTCACCCCTCCACTTT. It translates to CASSGGFYSPLHF.

This clone was detected only a few times. The J gene is TRBJ2-2, the V gene TRBV4-1; no firm D call. The CDR3 has 15 residues. Germline V gene lookup returns CDR1 MGHRA and CDR2 YSYEKL. Trimming stripped 2 bases from V and 2 bases from J, with 9 bases between. CDR3 residues: CASSQQQINTGELFF. The CDR3 DNA reads TGCGCCAGCAGCCAACAACAGATTAACACCGGGGAGCTGTTTTTT.

This clone has just a few counts. The chain uses TRBV29-1 and TRBJ1-6; D not certain. Looked up from germline, CDR1 is SQVTM and CDR2 is ANQGSEA. The CDR3 runs to 13 residues. V lost 4 bases and J lost 14, with 18 bases in between. This CDR3 reads CSVADFPMAALHF. The CDR3 DNA reads as TGCAGCGTTGCGGACTTTCCCATGGCAGCCCTCCACTTT.

The chain recombines TRBV28 with TRBJ2-2, with D possibly matching TRBD1 (6 bases). The CDR3 sequence is 14 residues long. Germline lookup yields CDR1 MDHEN and CDR2 SYDVKM. Trimming took off 7 bases at V and 1 base at J, with 10 bases between the two ends. The CDR3 DNA follows: TGTGCCAGCACCCCGGACAGGAACACCGGGGAGCTGTTTTTT. This gives the protein CASTPDRNTGELFF.

The chain joins TRBV28 to TRBJ2-3; 8 bases match TRBD1. Per the germline V gene, CDR1 is MDHEN and CDR2 is SYDVKM. V lost 6 bases and J lost 3; bases outside the gene matches: 14. The CDR3 is 17 residues long. The CDR3: CASRLMTGASGTDTQYF. The CDR3 DNA is TGTGCCAGCAGACTAATGACAGGGGCGTCGGGGACAGATACGCAGTATTTT.

The CDR3 DNA reads TGTGCCAGCAGCCCCGGGGGGGCCGGGGAGCTGTTTTTT. Translated, it gives CASSPGGAGELFF. This chain links TRBV6-5 with TRBJ2-2; 8 nucleotides line up with TRBD2. This CDR3 is built from 13 residues. CDR1 and CDR2 (germline): MNHEY, SVGAGI. V was clipped by 6 bases and J by 6 bases; unmatched bases: 3.

CDR3 DNA sequence: TGTGCCAGCAGCCTAAGACAGGGGGGATTCACCGGGGAGCTGTTTTTT. This sequence encodes CASSLRQGGFTGELFF. The V call is TRBV3-1 (or the pseudogene TRBV3-2), the J call TRBJ2-2; 9 bases fit TRBD1. With 4 bases clipped from V and 4 bases from J, the junction kept 7 bases outside the gene matches. The CDR3 contains 16 residues. Germline V CDR1 and CDR2: LGHDT, YNNKEL (reference sequence).

This clone appeared once. The gene calls are TRBV15 and TRBJ1-6; a weak D match, TRBD1 (5 bases). Trimming pared 7 bases from V and 7 bases from J, leaving 11 bases between. The CDR3 totals 13 residues. Germline CDR1 reads LNHNV; CDR2 reads YYDKDF (reference sequence). The CDR3 reads CATIGGSNSPLHF. The CDR3 DNA is TGTGCCACCATTGGGGGGTCGAATTCACCCCTCCACTTT.

This chain joins TRBV7-8 and TRBJ1-3, with D uncertain. Germline assignment: CDR1 SGHVS and CDR2 FQNEAQ. This CDR3 region has 16 residues. V lost 1 base and J 0 bases, leaving 10 bases between the germline ends. The CDR3 here is CASSLVLASSGNTIYF. CDR3 coding DNA: TGTGCCAGCAGCTTAGTTTTAGCTAGCTCTGGAAACACCATATATTTT.

CDR3 nucleotide sequence: TGCGCCAGCAGCCCGGGGGTTTACGCAGGATTTAAACTGTTTTTT. It specifies CASSPGVYAGFKLFF. The chain carries TRBV5-1 and TRBJ1-4; possibly TRBD1 for D (5 bases). The CDR3 has 15 residues. Trimming removed 4 bases at V and 11 bases at J, with 21 bases between. The germline CDR1 and CDR2 sequences are SGHRS and YFSETQ.

The chain has TRBV30 and TRBJ2-6, with D possibly TRBD1 on 6 matching bases. With 2 bases removed from V and 0 bases from J, the gap between germline ends came to 23 bases. The germline CDR1 and CDR2 sequences are GTSNPN and SVGIG (reference sequence). The CDR3 runs to 20 residues. The CDR3 coding sequence is TGTGCCTGGAGTTTCCGCCACTCAGGGGAAAAGAGCTCTGGGGCCAACGTCCTGACTTTC. Translating gives CAWSFRHSGEKSSGANVLTF.

This chain connects TRBV7-3 to TRBJ2-2; D may be TRBD2 (6 bases). The CDR3 loop spans 14 amino acids. Trimming took off 2 bases at V and 3 bases at J, with 7 bases between the two ends. Germline values: CDR1 SGHTA, CDR2 FQGTGA. CDR3 DNA: TGTGCCAGCAGCTTAGGACTACACACCGGGGAGCTGTTTTTT. This translates into CASSLGLHTGELFF.

This clone came up once. V usage is TRBV5-6 and J usage is TRBJ2-1; the match to TRBD2 covers 11 bases. V was clipped by 2 bases and J by 10 bases; unmatched bases: 11. CDR3 size: 16 residues. Germline CDR1 is SGHDT and CDR2 is YYEEEE. DNA of the CDR3: TGTGCCAGCAGCTTCGGACGGCTAGCGGGAGGTCGGGAGCAGTTCTTC. It yields the protein CASSFGRLAGGREQFF.

The gene calls are TRBV7-7 and TRBJ2-1; a possible D gene is TRBD1 (5 bases). Germline CDR1 is SSHAT and CDR2 is FNYEAQ (reference sequence). The CDR3 has 14 amino acids. V was trimmed by 5 bases and J by 7 bases, leaving 15 bases between them. The CDR3 DNA sequence: TGTGCCAGCAGCCCAGCCTTGGCAGGGAATGAGCAGTTCTTC. Translated: CASSPALAGNEQFF.

The V gene is TRBV27, the J gene TRBJ2-7; no clear D gene. The CDR3 is 9 residues long. V was cut by 7 bases and J by 5 bases, with 3 bases left in between. Per the germline V gene, CDR1 is MNHEY and CDR2 is SMNVEV (reference sequence). The CDR3 sequence is CASTNEQYV. In DNA form, the CDR3 reads TGTGCCAGCACCAACGAGCAGTACGTC.

The rearrangement uses TRBV30 and TRBJ1-1; the D gene is possibly TRBD1 (5 bases). The CDR3 consists of 15 residues. The germline V gene encodes CDR1 GTSNPN and CDR2 SVGIG (reference sequence). V lost 1 base and J 5 bases, leaving 17 bases between the germline ends. In DNA form, the CDR3 reads TGTGCCTGGAGTGGGGACTGGGGTGGCGGGACTGAAGCTTTCTTT. Protein sequence: CAWSGDWGGGTEAFF.

The gene calls are TRBV7-2 and TRBJ2-4, with 9 bases lining up with TRBD2. With 0 bases clipped from V and 0 bases from J, the junction kept 12 bases outside the gene matches. The CDR3 is 20 residues long. CDR1 is SGHTA, CDR2 FQGNSA, per germline. The CDR3 DNA reads TGTGCCAGCAGCTTAGCCCTCCGGACTAGCGTTAAACTAGCCAAAAACATTCAGTACTTC. Translation: CASSLALRTSVKLAKNIQYF.

This clone was counted a few times. The chain is built from TRBV6-5 and TRBJ1-1; D is unresolved. V was pared by 6 bases and J by 1 base, with 9 bases between. Germline CDR1 MNHEY, CDR2 SVGAGI. This CDR3 is built from 13 residues. The CDR3 bases are TGTGCCAGCAGCCCCTTTAGGAACACTGAAGCTTTCTTT. Translating it yields CASSPFRNTEAFF.